This T cell receptor (beta chain) appears in the sequencing data of a study of blood T cell repertoires in COVID-19. The sample holds a few counts of this clone. The authors' processing: Cell counts per sample came from amplifying reference gene primers. Using immunoSEQ multiplex PCR, the repertoire was profiled, and TCRdb retains in-frame clones only, with some absent. D and trimming come from the DNA, and the V and J calls and clone size come from that table. Here the sample spans 140,000 to 150,000 clones, approximately 86% being singletons. The participants were between roughly 18 and 89 years old and came from under 25 US areas. Participants reported their clinical history, and cohort assignment relied on those reports. Exposed study participants had met a COVID-19 case within 2 weeks before entry. The germline CDR1 and CDR2 sequences are SGHNT and YENEEA. This CDR3 comprises 17 residues. V lost 6 bases to trimming and J lost 5 bases; unmatched junction nucleotides: 14.

This sequence joins TRBV11-3 and TRBJ1-1; 11 bases map to TRBD1. The sample was PBMCs or T cells enriched from blood (not recorded which). The clonotype was recovered from a middle-aged woman who had been exposed to COVID-19. The CDR3 nucleotides read TGTGCCAGCAGACAGGACAGGGGGCGCTTAAGTTATACTGAAGCTTTCTTT. Translation: CASRQDRGRLSYTEAFF.